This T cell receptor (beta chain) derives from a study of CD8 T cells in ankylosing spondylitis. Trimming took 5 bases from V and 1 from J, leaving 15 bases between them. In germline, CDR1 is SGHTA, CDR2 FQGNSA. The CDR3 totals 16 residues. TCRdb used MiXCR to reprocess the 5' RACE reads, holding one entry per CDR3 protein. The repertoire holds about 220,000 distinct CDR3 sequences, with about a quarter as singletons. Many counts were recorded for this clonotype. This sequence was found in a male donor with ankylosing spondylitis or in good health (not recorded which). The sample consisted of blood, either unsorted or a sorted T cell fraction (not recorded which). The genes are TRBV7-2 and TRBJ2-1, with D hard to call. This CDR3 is CASSQPTGRSYNEQFF. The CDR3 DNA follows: TGTGCCAGCAGCCAGCCTACGGGCCGATCCTACAATGAGCAGTTCTTC.